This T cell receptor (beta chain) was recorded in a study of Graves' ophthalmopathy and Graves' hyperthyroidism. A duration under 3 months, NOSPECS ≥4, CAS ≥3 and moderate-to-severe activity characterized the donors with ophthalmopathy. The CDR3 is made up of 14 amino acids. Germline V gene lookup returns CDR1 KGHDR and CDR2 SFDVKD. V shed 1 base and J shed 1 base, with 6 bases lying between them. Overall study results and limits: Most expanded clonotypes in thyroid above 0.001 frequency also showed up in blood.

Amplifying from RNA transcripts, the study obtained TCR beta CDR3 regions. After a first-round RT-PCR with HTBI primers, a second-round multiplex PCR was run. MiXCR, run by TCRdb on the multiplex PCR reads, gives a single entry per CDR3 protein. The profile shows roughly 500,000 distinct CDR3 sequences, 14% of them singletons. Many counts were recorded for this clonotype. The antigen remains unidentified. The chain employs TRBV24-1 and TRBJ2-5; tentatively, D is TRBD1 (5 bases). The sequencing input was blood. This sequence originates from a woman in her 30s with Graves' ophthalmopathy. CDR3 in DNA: TGTGCCACCAGTGATTTTACAGGCCAAGAGACCCAGTACTTC. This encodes CATSDFTGQETQYF.